This T cell receptor (beta chain) emerged from a study of blood T cell repertoires in COVID-19. Study-wide background: Donors in the United States, Italy and Spain gave samples during acute or convalescent COVID-19.

CDR1 LGHDT and CDR2 YNNKEL come from the germline V gene (reference sequence). The CDR3 has 14 residues. J gave up 7 bases and V 8 bases, and 11 bases lay outside the gene matches. Authors' methods: Estimation of nucleated cell counts relied on the amplification of reference gene primers. Only in-frame clones appear in the TCRdb table, and some are missing; sequencing was by immunoSEQ multiplex PCR. That table gives V, J and clone size, and the DNA gave D and trimming. The repertoire holds about 300,000 clones, with approximately 90% as singletons. This chain connects TRBV3-1 (or the pseudogene TRBV3-2) to TRBJ1-1; 9 nucleotides align to TRBD1. The sequence derives from a man aged 35 to 55 with acute or convalescent COVID-19. The sample was peripheral blood. DNA of the CDR3: TGTGCCAGCTCCCATGGGACAGGGTATGTTGAAGCTTTCTTT. It encodes CASSHGTGYVEAFF.